The clone carrying this T cell receptor beta chain was recorded a few times. Its cognate antigen is unknown. These data are taken from a study of T cell repertoires in cytomegalovirus infection. The V end lost 3 bases, the J end lost 11 bases, and 10 bases lay between the germline ends. This CDR3 comprises 12 residues. CDR1 is MGHRA, CDR2 YSYEKL, per germline. TCRdb re-called the reads with MiXCR, one entry per CDR3 protein. The top ten hold around 48% of the sample, which has around 570,000 distinct CDR3 sequences, 35% to 50% seen once. The TCR comes from a human donor in good health (CMV status not recorded). Some clones in this sample may be carry-over from other donors' samples. The chain uses TRBV4-1 and TRBJ1-4; no definite D call. The specimen was cultured PBMCs, collected from culture after CMV antigen stimulation. The CDR3 here is CASSQLGKKLFF. CDR3 coding DNA: TGCGCCAGCAGCCAGTTAGGGAAGAAACTGTTTTTT.